Included here is one T cell receptor beta chain sequence, with context. The antigen remains undetermined. This entry is derived from a study of cytomegalovirus exposure and HLA in healthy donors. The CDR3 totals 16 residues. With 5 bases clipped from V and 4 bases from J, the junction kept 9 bases outside the gene matches. Germline lookup yields CDR1 SEHNR and CDR2 FQNEAQ (reference sequence). The PCR ran on 60 Vbeta and 13 Jbeta primers. Only in-frame clones appear in the TCRdb table, and some are missing; sequencing was by immunoSEQ multiplex PCR. Among over 200,000 clones listed, about 80% were seen once. The study's findings and limits: TRBV6-2, TRBV6-3 and some other V segments were unresolvable in 87-base-pair reads.

Source material: PBMCs. The receptor was derived from a woman between 35 and 50 years old in good health and CMV-seronegative. The chain links TRBV7-9 to TRBJ2-5, with 11 bases matching TRBD2. The CDR3 loop reads CASSPETSGELETQYF. The CDR3 DNA reads as TGTGCCAGCAGCCCCGAGACTAGCGGGGAACTAGAGACCCAGTACTTC.